This T cell receptor (beta chain) was identified in a study of cytomegalovirus exposure and HLA in healthy donors. The study's findings and limits: In a later analysis, productive TCRs from donors in an Asian-associated ancestry cluster reportedly carried fewer N-insertions than the cohort mean. Within the data, a cluster of highly shared sequence variants was likely a sequencing artifact.

The V gene end was trimmed by 6 bases and the J gene end by 0 bases; junction bases not matched to a gene: 8. CDR3 length equals 15 residues. Germline V lookup: CDR1 SEHNR, CDR2 FQNEAQ (reference sequence). As to this clone: Its specificity is not known.

Both 60 Vbeta primers and 13 Jbeta primers went into the PCR. Under the authors' procedure: Later reanalysis found around 74 million unique TCR beta chains, roughly 9.9 million of them shared. TCRdb keeps only in-frame clones here, not all; method: immunoSEQ multiplex PCR. The D gene and trimming were derived from the DNA, and the V and J assignments and clone size from that table. The sample contains about 180,000 clones, approximately 80% of which appear only once. Each donor was nominally healthy when sampled (though unrecorded immune exposures were likely). V and J are TRBV7-9 and TRBJ2-7; 7 positions match TRBD1. This receptor was identified in a man between 60 and 75 years old in good health and CMV-seronegative. The specimen sequenced was PBMCs. CDR3 DNA sequence: TGTGCCAGCAGTTCTCGCCGGGACAGCTCCTACGAGCAGTACTTC. This gives the protein CASSSRRDSSYEQYF.